This TCR beta chain was captured in a study of T cells in Graves' hyperthyroidism and ophthalmopathy. Study-wide results and limits: Most clonotypes expanded in thyroid above 0.001 were likewise present in blood. Ophthalmopathy was told apart from stable hyperthyroidism by a 13 V-J model.

It was RNA transcripts that yielded the amplified TCR beta CDR3 regions. The HTBI primer set drove a first-round RT-PCR of the TCR CDR3. TCRdb reanalysed the multiplex PCR reads using MiXCR and keeps one entry per CDR3 protein. This sample has approximately 870,000 distinct CDR3 sequences; roughly 40% occur once, and the top ten carry 7.5% to 9.5%. As concerns this clonotype: Its antigen is currently unknown.

Per germline, CDR1 ENHRY and CDR2 SYGVKD. V dropped 3 bases and J dropped 6 bases, with 12 bases sitting between them. The CDR3 spans 14 residues. The chain joins TRBV10-3 to TRBJ1-5, with unresolved D. The source of this sequence is a man between 18 and 29 years old with Graves' hyperthyroidism. The sample taken for sequencing was blood. The CDR3 loop is CAISDEASGQPQHF. In nucleotides, the CDR3 is TGTGCCATCAGTGACGAGGCCTCGGGTCAGCCCCAGCATTTT.